The T cell receptor beta chain under discussion was sequenced for a study of control samples from healthy donors and cancer patients. CDR1 is SNHLY, CDR2 FYNNEI, per germline. V shed 4 bases and J shed 4 bases, with 7 bases lying between them. This CDR3 spans 12 amino acids. The method was immunoSEQ multiplex PCR; TCRdb's version includes in-frame clones alone and lacks a portion of them. This sample has around 68,000 clones, with approximately 80% found just once. This clonotype originated in a woman aged 50 to 65 with lung cancer. Sequences were obtained from PBMCs. This chain connects TRBV2 to TRBJ1-1; the D is unclear. The CDR3 spells CASSGGSTEAFF. CDR3 in DNA: TGTGCCAGCAGTGGGGGATCCACTGAAGCTTTCTTT. The complete variable domain, with remaining parts taken from reference TRBV2 and TRBJ1-1, reads EPEVTQTPSHQVTQMGQEVILRCVPISNHLYFYWYRQILGQKVEFLVSFYNNEISEKSEIFDDQFSVERPDGSNFTLKIRSTKLEDSAMYFCASSGGSTEAFFGQGTRLTVV.